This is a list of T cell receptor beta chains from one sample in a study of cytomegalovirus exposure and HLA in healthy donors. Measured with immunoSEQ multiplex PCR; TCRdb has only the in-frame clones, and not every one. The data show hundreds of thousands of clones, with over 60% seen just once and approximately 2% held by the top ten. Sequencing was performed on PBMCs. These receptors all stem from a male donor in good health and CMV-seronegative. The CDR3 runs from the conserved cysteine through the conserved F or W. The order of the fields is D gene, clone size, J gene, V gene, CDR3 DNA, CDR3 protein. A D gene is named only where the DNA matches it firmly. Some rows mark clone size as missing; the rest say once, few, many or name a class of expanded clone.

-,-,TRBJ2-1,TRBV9,TGTGCCAGCAGCGCCCCCAACCCCGGGTTTTATGAGCAGTTCTTC,CASSAPNPGFYEQFF
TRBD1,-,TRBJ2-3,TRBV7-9,TGTGCCAGCAGCCCGAGACAGGGGGGCACAGATACGCAGTATTTT,CASSPRQGGTDTQYF
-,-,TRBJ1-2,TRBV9,TGTGCCAGCAGCGTAGGTCAGGGCGATGGCTACACCTTC,CASSVGQGDGYTF
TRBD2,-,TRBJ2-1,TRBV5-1,TGCGCCAGCAGCTTAACCCCGGGACTAGCGCACCTGCCCTACAATGAGCAGTTCTTC,CASSLTPGLAHLPYNEQFF
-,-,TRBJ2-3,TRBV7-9,TGTGCCAGCAGCTTAAGGCGGGCGGGCCCTCTCGACACAGATACGCAGTATTTT,CASSLRRAGPLDTDTQYF
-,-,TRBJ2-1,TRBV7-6,TGTGCCAGCAGCTTAGGGAGCGGTGATTACAATGAGCAGTTCTTC,CASSLGSGDYNEQFF
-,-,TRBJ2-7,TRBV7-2,TGTGCCAGCAGCACGAACCCTAAGACAGGACAGTACGAGCAGTACTTC,CASSTNPKTGQYEQYF
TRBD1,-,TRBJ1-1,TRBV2,TGTGCCACCCGGACAGGGGGGATTCCTGAAGCTTTCTTT,CATRTGGIPEAFF
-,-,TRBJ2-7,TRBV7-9,TGTGCCAGCAGGGTAGGAGGGGACGGCGAGCAGTACTTC,CASRVGGDGEQYF
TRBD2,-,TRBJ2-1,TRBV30,TGTGCCTGGAGTGTATATGTTCGCGGTAGCGGGAGTAAAAATGAGCAGTTCTTC,CAWSVYVRGSGSKNEQFF
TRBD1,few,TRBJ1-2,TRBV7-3,TGTGCCAGCAGCCAAGACAGGGGGCGCGTTGGCTACACCTTC,CASSQDRGRVGYTF
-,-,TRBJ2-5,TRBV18,TGTGCCAGCTCAGACAGGGAGACCCAGTACTTC,CASSDRETQYF
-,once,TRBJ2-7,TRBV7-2,TGTGCCAGCAGCTTAGAAGCGCGACTACCAGAGACGCAGTACTTC,CASSLEARLPETQYF
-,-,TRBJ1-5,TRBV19,TGTGCCAGTAGTATACGGAGCAACAATCAGCCCCAGCATTTT,CASSIRSNNQPQHF
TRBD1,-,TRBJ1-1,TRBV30,TGTGCCTGGAGTGTTTGGGGGACAGGGTTTTACACTGAAGCTTTCTTT,CAWSVWGTGFYTEAFF
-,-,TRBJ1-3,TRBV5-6,TGTGCCAGCAGCTTCAACTCGCTCGGGGACACCATATATTTT,CASSFNSLGDTIYF
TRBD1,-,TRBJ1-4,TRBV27,TGTGCCAGCAGTCCCGGGACAGGGGGGGCGAGGGGTAATGAAAAACTGTTTTTT,CASSPGTGGARGNEKLFF
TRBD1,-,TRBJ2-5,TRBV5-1,TGCGCCAGCAGCATCAACATTGGACAGGAAGAGACCCAGTACTTC,CASSINIGQEETQYF
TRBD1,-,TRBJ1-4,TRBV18,TGTGCCAGCTCACCACCGGGACAGCCAAATGAAAAACTGTTTTTT,CASSPPGQPNEKLFF
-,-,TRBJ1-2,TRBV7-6,TGTGCCAGCAGCTTAGAGGTTTCGGGAGGCTACACCTTC,CASSLEVSGGYTF
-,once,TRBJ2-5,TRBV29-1,TGCAGCGCCCTAGCGTCCCAAGAGACCCAGTACTTC,CSALASQETQYF
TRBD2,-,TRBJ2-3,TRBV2,TGTGCCAGCAGCGGGAGCGGGGCTAGCACAGATACGCAGTATTTT,CASSGSGASTDTQYF
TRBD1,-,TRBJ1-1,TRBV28,TGTGCCAGCAGAAATTTTTACAGGGGAAAGAACACTGAAGCTTTCTTT,CASRNFYRGKNTEAFF
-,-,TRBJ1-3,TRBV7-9,TGTGCCAGCAGCTCGGGACTGTCCTCTGGAAACACCATATATTTT,CASSSGLSSGNTIYF
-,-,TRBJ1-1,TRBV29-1,TGCAGCGCCGTGTCCTTCCCCGAAGCTTTCTTT,CSAVSFPEAFF
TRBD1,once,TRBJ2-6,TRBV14,TGTGCCAGCAGACAGACAGGGGCGGGGGCCAACGTCCTGACTTTC,CASRQTGAGANVLTF
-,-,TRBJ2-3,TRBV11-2,TGTGCCAGCAGCTTACGCCTAGCGACCTCCACAGATACGCAGTATTTT,CASSLRLATSTDTQYF
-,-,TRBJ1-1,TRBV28,TGTGCCAGCAGTGGGACACTGACGGTACGTACTGAAGCTTTCTTT,CASSGTLTVRTEAFF
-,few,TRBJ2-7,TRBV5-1,TGCGCCAGCAGCCCGAGGGTCGAGTACGAGCAGTACTTC,CASSPRVEYEQYF
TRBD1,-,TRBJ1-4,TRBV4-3,TGCGCCAGCAGCCAATCCCAAGGATTGACAGGGTACCTCAGAGCTAATGAAAAACTGTTTTTT,CASSQSQGLTGYLRANEKLFF
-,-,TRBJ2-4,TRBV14,TGTGCCAGCAGCCAAGATCGTGCGGAAGTGGCCAAAAACATTCAGTACTTC,CASSQDRAEVAKNIQYF
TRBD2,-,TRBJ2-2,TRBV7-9,TGTGCCAGCAACCCTAGCGGAAGCGGGGGGGCCTCCGGGGAGCTGTTTTTT,CASNPSGSGGASGELFF
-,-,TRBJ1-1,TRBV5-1,TGCGCCAGCAGCCCGGTGGGGGGGACTGAAGCTTTCTTT,CASSPVGGTEAFF
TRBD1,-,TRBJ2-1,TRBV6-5,TGTGCCAGCAGTTACTTGACAGGGGGCAATGAGCAGTTCTTC,CASSYLTGGNEQFF
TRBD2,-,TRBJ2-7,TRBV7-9,TGTGCCAGCAGCTCGACTAGCGGGAGATCCTACGAGCAGTACTTC,CASSSTSGRSYEQYF
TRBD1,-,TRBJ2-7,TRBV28,TGTGCCAGCAGCCGAACCGGGACAGGCTACGAGCAGTACTTC,CASSRTGTGYEQYF
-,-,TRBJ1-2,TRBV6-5,TGTGCCAGCAGTTACCTTCAGGGTGGAAACTATGGCTACACCTTC,CASSYLQGGNYGYTF
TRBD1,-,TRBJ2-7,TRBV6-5,TGTGCCAGCAGTTACACAGGGGGCCTTAGCTCCTACGAGCAGTACTTC,CASSYTGGLSSYEQYF
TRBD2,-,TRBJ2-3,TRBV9,TGTGCCAGCAGCGTAGGAGGGGCTAGCGGGGGGTTTACGCAGTATTTT,CASSVGGASGGFTQYF
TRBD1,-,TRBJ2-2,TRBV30,TGTGCCTGGGAGAGAAGGACAGGTGGGAACACCGGGGAGCTGTTTTTT,CAWERRTGGNTGELFF
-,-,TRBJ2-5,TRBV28,TGTGCCAGCAGTCCCCCGGGTGGGTCCCGAGAAGAGACCCAGTACTTC,CASSPPGGSREETQYF
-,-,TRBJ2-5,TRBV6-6,TGTGCCAGCAGCGTAGGGGAAGAAGAGACCCAGTACTTC,CASSVGEEETQYF
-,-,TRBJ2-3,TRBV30,TGTGCCTGGGAGGTAAGGGGCGCAGATACGCAGTATTTT,CAWEVRGADTQYF
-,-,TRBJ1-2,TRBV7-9,TGTTCCAGCAGGTCGGACACACCCAACTATGGCTACACCTTC,CSSRSDTPNYGYTF
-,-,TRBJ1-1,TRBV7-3,TGTGCCAGCAGCTTAACGTCACCAGGTGAAGCTTTCTTT,CASSLTSPGEAFF
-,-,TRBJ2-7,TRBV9,TGTGCCAGCAGCGTGGACACCTCCTACGAGCAGTACTTC,CASSVDTSYEQYF
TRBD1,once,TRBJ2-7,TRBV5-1,TGCGCCAGCAGCTCCGGGACAGGGGACTACGAGCAGTACTTC,CASSSGTGDYEQYF
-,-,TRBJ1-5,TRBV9,TGTGCCAGCAGCGTAGGTGGGGCCCTGAATCAGCCCCAGCATTTT,CASSVGGALNQPQHF
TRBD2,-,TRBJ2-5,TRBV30,TGTGCCTGGAGAGCGGGGTCCTCCTGGGAGACCCAGTACTTC,CAWRAGSSWETQYF
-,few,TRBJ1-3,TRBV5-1,TGCGCCAGCAGCTTGGGATGGGGCAGCTCTGGAAACACCATATATTTT,CASSLGWGSSGNTIYF
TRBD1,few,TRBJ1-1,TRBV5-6,TGTGCCAGCAGCTTGGAACAGGGGTTAAGCACTGAAGCTTTCTTT,CASSLEQGLSTEAFF
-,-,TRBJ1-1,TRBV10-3,TGTGCCATCAGTGAGTCTCCCCGACACGCCGGGGACACTGAAGCTTTCTTT,CAISESPRHAGDTEAFF
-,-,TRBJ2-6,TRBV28,TGTGCCAGCCGCCTTTGGCAGGGAAGCCCTGGGGCCAACGTCCTGACTTTC,CASRLWQGSPGANVLTF
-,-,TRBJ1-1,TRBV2,TGTGCCAGCACAGGGGAAATTGACACTGAAGCTTTCTTT,CASTGEIDTEAFF
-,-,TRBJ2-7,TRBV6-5,TGTGCCAGCAGGTCAGGGGAACTAGCCTACGAGCAGTACTTC,CASRSGELAYEQYF
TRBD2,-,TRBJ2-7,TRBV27,TGTGCCAGCAGTAACGGACTAGCGGGGGTCTACGAGCAGTACTTC,CASSNGLAGVYEQYF